This T cell receptor (beta chain) originates from a study of cytomegalovirus exposure and HLA in healthy donors. CDR3 size: 16 residues. The V gene's germline CDR1 is SEHNR and CDR2 FQNEAQ (reference sequence). The trim removed 2 bases at V and 6 bases at J, leaving 6 bases unmatched. Both 60 Vbeta primers and 13 Jbeta primers went into the PCR. Sequenced by immunoSEQ multiplex PCR; TCRdb stores in-frame clones only, minus some. The sample holds about 190,000 clones; roughly 80% are singletons and the top ten take under 0.9%. V is TRBV7-9 and J is TRBJ1-4; the match to TRBD1 covers 10 bases. Sequences were obtained from PBMCs. The TCR sequence derives from a woman between 18 and 29 years old in good health and CMV-seronegative. CDR3 residues: CASSLWVGTGDEKLFF. In DNA form, the CDR3 reads TGTGCCAGCAGCTTATGGGTTGGGACAGGGGATGAAAAACTGTTTTTT.